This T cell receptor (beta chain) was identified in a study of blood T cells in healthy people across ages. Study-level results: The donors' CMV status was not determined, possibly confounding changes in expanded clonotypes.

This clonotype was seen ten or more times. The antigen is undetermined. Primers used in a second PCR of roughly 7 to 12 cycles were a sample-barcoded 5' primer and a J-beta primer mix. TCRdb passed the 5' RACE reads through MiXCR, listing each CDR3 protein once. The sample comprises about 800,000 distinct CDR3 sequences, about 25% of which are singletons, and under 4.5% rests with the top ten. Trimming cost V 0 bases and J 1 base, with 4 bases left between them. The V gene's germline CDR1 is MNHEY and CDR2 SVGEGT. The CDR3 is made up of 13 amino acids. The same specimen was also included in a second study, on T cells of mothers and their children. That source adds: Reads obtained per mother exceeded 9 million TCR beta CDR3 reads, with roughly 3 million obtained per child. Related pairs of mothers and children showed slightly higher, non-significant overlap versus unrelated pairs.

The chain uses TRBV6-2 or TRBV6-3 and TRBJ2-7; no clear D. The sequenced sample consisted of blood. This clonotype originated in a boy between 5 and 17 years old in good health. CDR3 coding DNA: TGTGCCAGCAGTTACTCGCTTTCCTACGAGCAGTACTTC. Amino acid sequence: CASSYSLSYEQYF.